What follows are 24 T cell receptor beta chains derived from one specimen sequenced in a study of T cells in Graves' hyperthyroidism and ophthalmopathy. TCR beta CDR3 regions were amplified from RNA. The TCR CDR3 was amplified in a first-round RT-PCR using the HTBI primer set. TCRdb passed the multiplex PCR reads through MiXCR, listing each CDR3 protein once. This table holds around 600,000 distinct CDR3 sequences, approximately 15% found once. The sample was blood. The receptors derive from a woman aged 25 to 39 with Graves' hyperthyroidism.

This clonotype was counted many times. The V gene is TRBV2, the J gene TRBJ1-5; D might be TRBD1 (5 bases). The CDR3 extends over 13 amino acids. V was clipped by 7 bases and J by 9 bases, with 16 bases between them. CDR1 is SNHLY, CDR2 FYNNEI, per germline. The CDR3 region has the DNA TGTGCCAGCAAGGTTGAGTCCAGGGCGCCCCAGCATTTT. This gives the protein CASKVESRAPQHF.

The sample holds many counts of this clonotype. CDR3 in DNA: TGTGCTAGTGGTTTCGGTAGCACAGATACGCAGTATTTT. Translated: CASGFGSTDTQYF. The rearrangement joins TRBV12-5 to TRBJ2-3, with D unresolved. The CDR3 consists of 13 residues. Between the trimmed V and J ends, which lost 3 bases and 0 bases, there was a span of 4 bases. CDR1 LGHNT and CDR2 FRNRAP come from the germline V gene. Full variable domain (remainder filled in from reference TRBV12-5 and TRBJ2-3): DARVTQTPRHKVTEMGQEVTMRCQPILGHNTVFWYRQTMMQGLELLAYFRNRAPLDDSGMPKDRFSAEMPDATLATLKIQPSEPRDSAVYFCASGFGSTDTQYFGPGTRLTVL.

The chain carries TRBV28 and TRBJ1-3, with TRBD1 matching 7 bases. Trimming at V came to 6 bases and at J to 0 bases, leaving 5 bases not matched to a gene. Germline V gene lookup returns CDR1 MDHEN and CDR2 SYDVKM. The CDR3 is 15 amino acids. The CDR3 nucleotides are TGTGCCAGCAGAACCGGGACAGCCTCTGGAAACACCATATATTTT. It is translated as CASRTGTASGNTIYF.

In this sample, this clonotype turned up many times. The chain links TRBV6-1 to TRBJ2-5; D may correspond to TRBD1 or TRBD2 (5 bases each). Germline loops: CDR1 MNHNS, CDR2 SASEGT. The V end was cut by 7 bases, the J end by 2 bases, with 20 bases between. The CDR3 has 16 residues. CDR3 bases: TGTGCCAGCACCGATACCCCGAGGGGCCTTCAAGAGACCCAGTACTTC. Translated: CASTDTPRGLQETQYF.

This clonotype was picked up many times. The V call is TRBV12-3 or TRBV12-4, the J call TRBJ2-7; D assignment may be TRBD1 or TRBD2 (5 bases each). CDR3 length equals 14 residues. The ends were cut back, 5 bases at V and 2 bases at J, with 13 bases in the middle. DNA for the CDR3: TGTGCCAGCAGTAAGTTCCAGGGAGCCTACGAGCAGTACTTC. This encodes CASSKFQGAYEQYF.

The table lists this clonotype with a few counts. The chain joins TRBV28 to TRBJ1-1; the D gene is possibly TRBD1 (6 bases). CDR3 length: 15 residues. V dropped 8 bases and J dropped 3 bases, with 19 bases sitting between them. The germline V gene encodes CDR1 MDHEN and CDR2 SYDVKM. CDR3 in DNA: TGTGCCAGCCTCACAGGGTTAGGGCTTGACACTGAAGCTTTCTTT. Residues: CASLTGLGLDTEAFF.

This clonotype was counted many times. The V and J genes are TRBV28 and TRBJ2-7; 7 bases are a match to TRBD2. This CDR3 is 14 amino acids long. The V gene's germline CDR1 is MDHEN and CDR2 SYDVKM. J gave up 5 bases and V 4 bases, and 8 bases lay outside the gene matches. CDR3 in DNA: TGTGCCAGCAGTTCGGGCGGGAGCAGCGACGAGCAGTACTTC. Translation gives CASSSGGSSDEQYF.

The table lists this clonotype with a few counts. The chain links TRBV10-3 to TRBJ2-7; 12 nucleotides line up with TRBD1. Trimming took 5 bases from V and 5 from J; bases not matched to a gene: 10. This CDR3 is built from 16 residues. In germline, CDR1 is ENHRY, CDR2 SYGVKD. CDR3 sequence (DNA): TGTGCCATCAGTCCACCTGGGACAGGGGGCACGAACGAGCAGTACTTC. It encodes CAISPPGTGGTNEQYF.

V gene TRBV2 combines with J gene TRBJ2-7; D is perhaps TRBD2 (5 bases). V was trimmed by 7 bases and J by 6 bases, leaving 16 bases between them. The CDR3 contains 13 residues. Germline V gives CDR1 SNHLY, CDR2 FYNNEI. The CDR3 is CASTSGSWSEQYF. The CDR3 nucleotides read TGTGCCAGCACCTCGGGGAGTTGGTCCGAGCAGTACTTC.

This clonotype was seen repeatedly, ten times or more. The gene calls are TRBV12-3 or TRBV12-4 and TRBJ2-2; 15 bases align to TRBD2. The CDR3 runs 22 residues. V dropped 3 bases and J dropped 2; count of bases not matched to a gene: 16. The CDR3 protein is CASSFRGLAGGTRSLNTGELFF. CDR3 DNA sequence: TGTGCCAGCAGTTTTCGGGGACTAGCGGGAGGAACACGATCGTTAAACACCGGGGAGCTGTTTTTT.

J is TRBJ1-5 and V is TRBV20-1; maybe TRBD1 (6 bases). Germline CDR1 and CDR2: DFQATT and SNEGSKA (reference sequence). V dropped 5 bases and J dropped 7 bases, with 12 bases sitting between them. The CDR3 totals 12 residues. Written as DNA, the CDR3 is TGCAGTGCTCTAGGGGGGGACCAGCCCCAGCATTTT. Translation: CSALGGDQPQHF.

This clonotype was counted ten times or more. The chain uses TRBV10-3 and TRBJ1-1; D unclear. This CDR3 has 15 residues. Trimming pared 0 bases from V and 0 bases from J, leaving 8 bases between. Germline V gene sequence: CDR1 ENHRY, CDR2 SYGVKD. The CDR3 DNA sequence: TGTGCCATCAGTGAGTCGGCGCAGATGAACACTGAAGCTTTCTTT. Its protein is CAISESAQMNTEAFF.

This clonotype was found many times. This chain joins TRBV11-2 and TRBJ1-1, with D perhaps matching TRBD1 (5 bases). The CDR3 covers 15 residues. In germline, CDR1 is SGHAT, CDR2 FQNNGV. V was pared by 1 base and J by 3 bases, with 12 bases between. The CDR3 reads CASSLVGGIYTEAFF. The CDR3 coding sequence is TGTGCCAGCAGCTTAGTTGGGGGTATCTACACTGAAGCTTTCTTT.

This clonotype has only a few counts. The CDR3 coding sequence is TGTGCCAGCAGCACGACAGGAAACTATGGCTACACCTTC. Protein: CASSTTGNYGYTF. The chain employs TRBV6-1 and TRBJ1-2; maybe TRBD1 (6 bases). Trimming removed 6 bases at V and 2 bases at J, with 10 bases between. This CDR3 has 13 amino acids. Germline V gene sequence: CDR1 MNHNS, CDR2 SASEGT.

The J gene is TRBJ2-3, the V gene TRBV6-2 or TRBV6-3; 7 bases are a match to TRBD2. From germline, CDR1 is MNHEY and CDR2 SVGEGT. V lost 6 bases, J lost 2 bases, and 5 bases stayed unmatched. The CDR3 extends over 14 amino acids. CDR3 nucleotide sequence: TGTGCCAGCAGGACCGGGGGGAACACAGATACGCAGTATTTT. Its translation is CASRTGGNTDTQYF.

This clonotype was picked up many times. The genes are TRBV29-1 and TRBJ2-2; 10 nucleotides align to TRBD2. Losses at the gene ends were 0 bases for V and 1 base for J; bases not matched to a gene: 2. In germline, CDR1 is SQVTM, CDR2 ANQGSEA. The CDR3 loop spans 16 amino acids. CDR3 sequence reads: CSVEESSGRNTGELFF. The CDR3 coding sequence is TGCAGCGTTGAAGAATCTAGCGGGAGGAACACCGGGGAGCTGTTTTTT.

This clonotype was seen at least ten times. The CDR3 here is CASSSLPPGVMGETQYF. In DNA, the CDR3 is TGTGCCAGCAGCTCTCTACCCCCAGGGGTGATGGGAGAGACCCAGTACTTC. The chain combines TRBV11-2 with TRBJ2-5; possibly TRBD1 for D (6 bases). Trimming cost V 4 bases and J 4 bases, with 22 bases left between them. CDR3 size: 17 residues. Germline loops: CDR1 SGHAT, CDR2 FQNNGV.

The chain links TRBV29-1 to TRBJ2-6; D is ambiguous. The length of the CDR3 is 16 residues. The germline V and J ends were trimmed by 0 bases and 0 bases, with 9 bases remaining between them. Germline V gives CDR1 SQVTM, CDR2 ANQGSEA. CDR3 sequence reads: CSVEERKNSGANVLTF. The CDR3 nucleotides are TGCAGCGTTGAAGAACGTAAAAACTCTGGGGCCAACGTCCTGACTTTC.

This clonotype occurred once. V usage is TRBV6-1 and J usage is TRBJ2-1; the match to TRBD2 covers 13 bases. The germline CDR1 and CDR2 sequences are MNHNS and SASEGT. The CDR3 extends over 16 amino acids. The J segment lost 7 bases and the V segment lost 5 bases, leaving 8 bases of the junction unmatched. The CDR3, as DNA: TGTGCCAGCAGTATCCTTTGGACTAGCGGGGGAAATGAGCAGTTCTTC. Its protein is CASSILWTSGGNEQFF.

The chain uses TRBV19 and TRBJ2-7; 7 nucleotides agree with TRBD1. CDR1 and CDR2 from the germline V gene are LNHDA and SQIVND (reference sequence). Trimming took 7 bases from V and 3 from J; bases not matched to a gene: 9. CDR3 size: 14 residues. CDR3 nucleotide sequence: TGTGCCAGTATCCGGGACAGAGCCTACTACGAGCAGTACTTC. The encoded protein is CASIRDRAYYEQYF.

This clonotype was counted many times. This chain uses TRBV28 with TRBJ2-7, with unresolved D. The CDR3 sequence is 12 residues long. The germline V and J ends were trimmed by 2 bases and 7 bases, with 9 bases remaining between them. In germline, CDR1 is MDHEN, CDR2 SYDVKM. The DNA of the CDR3 is TGTGCCAGCAGTTTACCTGGTTTGGAGCAGTACTTC. It yields the protein CASSLPGLEQYF. The full variable domain, in which reference TRBV28 and TRBJ2-7 provide the parts outside the CDR3, is DVKVTQSSRYLVKRTGEKVFLECVQDMDHENMFWYRQDPGLGLRLIYFSYDVKMKEKGDIPEGYSVSREKKERFSLILESASTNQTSMYLCASSLPGLEQYFGPGTRLTVT.

The sample holds many counts of this clonotype. V usage is TRBV5-1 and J usage is TRBJ1-1, with D possibly matching TRBD1 (5 bases). The CDR3 sequence is 17 residues long. Per the germline V gene, CDR1 is SGHRS and CDR2 is YFSETQ. Deletions cut 0 bases from V and 0 bases from J, with 15 bases between. CDR3 residues: CASSLGHSRGVNTEAFF. The CDR3 region has the DNA TGCGCCAGCAGCTTGGGACACTCGCGAGGGGTGAACACTGAAGCTTTCTTT.

The rearrangement links TRBV29-1 to TRBJ1-2; the D gene is possibly TRBD1 (5 bases). The CDR3 has 14 residues. V lost 7 bases to trimming and J lost 4 bases, with 19 bases between them. Per germline, CDR1 SQVTM and CDR2 ANQGSEA. CDR3 amino acids: CSAPVLRGPYGYTF. CDR3 DNA sequence: TGCAGCGCCCCTGTGTTGAGGGGCCCCTATGGCTACACCTTC.

The chain recombines TRBV19 with TRBJ2-7; D perhaps matches TRBD2 (6 bases). Germline values: CDR1 LNHDA, CDR2 SQIVND (reference sequence). The CDR3 runs to 13 residues. V shed 5 bases and J shed 3 bases, with 11 bases lying between them. The CDR3 region has the DNA TGTGCCAGTAGTGTCCGGAGGGGCTACGAGCAGTACTTC. Translated: CASSVRRGYEQYF.